The clone carrying this T cell receptor (beta chain) was seen only once. The sample comes from a study of T-cell reconstitution after alpha-beta-depleted transplantation in children. Germline CDR1 SQVTM, CDR2 ANQGSEA. V was pared by 6 bases and J by 4 bases, with 14 bases of the junction left unmatched. The CDR3 length is 16 residues. Unique molecular identifiers were used to barcode this TCRbeta library. TCRdb re-derived calls from the PCR reads in MiXCR, one entry per CDR3 protein. The table includes approximately 91,000 distinct CDR3 sequences, roughly 8.3% detected once. This material consisted of PBMCs from the stem cell graft donor, taken from the stem cell graft. The TCR originated in a human donor who donated a stem cell graft to a child with congenital amegakaryocytic thrombocytopenia. The rearrangement links TRBV29-1 to TRBJ2-1; 8 positions match TRBD2. The CDR3 DNA sequence: TGCAGCGTCTTCTTAGCGGGATTAATAGAATACAATGAGCAGTTCTTC. Its protein is CSVFLAGLIEYNEQFF.